A selection of T cell receptor beta chains follows, all from one sample in a study of blood T cell repertoires in COVID-19. Here immunoSEQ multiplex PCR was the method, and the copy in TCRdb shows in-frame clones only, minus some. The sample yields about 230,000 clones, around 82% seen once. The sample taken for sequencing was peripheral blood. The receptors here all came from a man in his forties or fifties with active or convalescent COVID-19. CDR3s leave out the opening cysteine and the closing phenylalanine or tryptophan. Each record gives: clone size, V gene, J gene, CDR3 protein. Size values are once, few and many counts, or a class for expanded clones, and some rows have none.

clone size: -; V gene: TRBV9; J gene: TRBJ2-2; CDR3 protein: ASSVEGLTRDGELF
clone size: once; V gene: TRBV15; J gene: TRBJ2-7; CDR3 protein: ATSRVDTTYEQY
clone size: once; V gene: TRBV13; J gene: TRBJ2-3; CDR3 protein: ASRRLGSTDTQY
clone size: -; V gene: TRBV6-5; J gene: TRBJ1-1; CDR3 protein: ASSSGTGNTEAF
clone size: -; V gene: TRBV5-1; J gene: TRBJ2-1; CDR3 protein: ASRVSGGNYNEQF
clone size: -; V gene: TRBV19; J gene: TRBJ2-2; CDR3 protein: ASSTLGGLGGELF
clone size: -; V gene: TRBV5-6; J gene: TRBJ2-3; CDR3 protein: ASSSLASGGPTDTQY
clone size: -; V gene: TRBV14; J gene: TRBJ2-1; CDR3 protein: ASSRHDEYNEQF
clone size: -; V gene: TRBV6-2/TRBV6-3; J gene: TRBJ2-1; CDR3 protein: ASSYSSLLAGGPVYNEQF
clone size: -; V gene: TRBV7-3; J gene: TRBJ2-5; CDR3 protein: ASSSGDSYYQETQY
clone size: -; V gene: TRBV2; J gene: TRBJ1-5; CDR3 protein: ASRGGTGNSNQPQH
clone size: -; V gene: TRBV30; J gene: TRBJ1-6; CDR3 protein: AWSVRKGARNSPLH
clone size: -; V gene: TRBV7-3; J gene: TRBJ2-2; CDR3 protein: ASSPSPGGWGTGTGELF
clone size: -; V gene: TRBV29-1; J gene: TRBJ1-6; CDR3 protein: SVGETNSPLH
clone size: -; V gene: TRBV7-9; J gene: TRBJ2-1; CDR3 protein: ASSYTGTGVNEQF
clone size: -; V gene: TRBV13; J gene: TRBJ2-7; CDR3 protein: ASSPRTGGYEQY
clone size: -; V gene: TRBV11-2; J gene: TRBJ2-3; CDR3 protein: ASSLAHARTDTQY
clone size: once; V gene: TRBV19; J gene: TRBJ1-1; CDR3 protein: ASSPTRTASNF
clone size: -; V gene: TRBV6-5; J gene: TRBJ1-5; CDR3 protein: ASSRTQGNQPQH
clone size: -; V gene: TRBV2; J gene: TRBJ2-2; CDR3 protein: ASSESYTGELF
clone size: -; V gene: TRBV30; J gene: TRBJ1-2; CDR3 protein: AWSVLADYYGYT
clone size: few; V gene: TRBV13; J gene: TRBJ2-2; CDR3 protein: ASSLGNRFGNTGELF
clone size: -; V gene: TRBV7-2; J gene: TRBJ1-2; CDR3 protein: ASSLVSGETHGYT
clone size: -; V gene: TRBV19; J gene: TRBJ2-1; CDR3 protein: ASSTSGGVNEQF
clone size: -; V gene: TRBV7-2; J gene: TRBJ1-1; CDR3 protein: ASSLEAGLNTEAF
clone size: -; V gene: TRBV11-2; J gene: TRBJ1-6; CDR3 protein: ASSFGQQNSPLH
clone size: -; V gene: TRBV19; J gene: TRBJ1-1; CDR3 protein: ASRSGPSWNTEAF
clone size: -; V gene: TRBV18; J gene: TRBJ2-4; CDR3 protein: ASSPGRGIQY
clone size: many; V gene: TRBV12-5; J gene: TRBJ2-7; CDR3 protein: ASGRTGSSYEQY
clone size: -; V gene: TRBV5-4; J gene: TRBJ2-1; CDR3 protein: ASSSGTSGDNEQF
clone size: -; V gene: TRBV10-3; J gene: TRBJ1-2; CDR3 protein: AIRGTGVNYGYT
clone size: -; V gene: TRBV7-2; J gene: TRBJ2-5; CDR3 protein: ASSPTSGGAAEETQY
clone size: -; V gene: TRBV5-5; J gene: TRBJ1-4; CDR3 protein: ASSLGGRGNEKLF
clone size: -; V gene: TRBV6-5; J gene: TRBJ1-5; CDR3 protein: ASRARQGNQPQH
clone size: -; V gene: TRBV4-1; J gene: TRBJ1-1; CDR3 protein: ASSHPGVTEAF
clone size: -; V gene: TRBV19; J gene: TRBJ1-3; CDR3 protein: ASSSYYSGNTIY
clone size: -; V gene: TRBV18; J gene: TRBJ1-1; CDR3 protein: ASSPRQENTEAF
clone size: -; V gene: TRBV5-1; J gene: TRBJ1-1; CDR3 protein: ASSSGTGMPLAF
clone size: -; V gene: TRBV29-1; J gene: TRBJ1-1; CDR3 protein: SVGRRERVTEAF
clone size: few; V gene: TRBV6-1; J gene: TRBJ2-7; CDR3 protein: ASSERASGSYEQY
clone size: once; V gene: TRBV27; J gene: TRBJ1-1; CDR3 protein: ASSPRQGWAEAF
clone size: once; V gene: TRBV12-5; J gene: TRBJ2-7; CDR3 protein: ASGHDRSREQY
clone size: -; V gene: TRBV4-1; J gene: TRBJ2-1; CDR3 protein: ASSQSQVYNEQF
clone size: -; V gene: TRBV3-1/TRBV3-2; J gene: TRBJ1-3; CDR3 protein: ASSQVSVISGNTIY
clone size: -; V gene: TRBV19; J gene: TRBJ1-1; CDR3 protein: ASSVLGANTEAF
clone size: -; V gene: TRBV7-2; J gene: TRBJ2-7; CDR3 protein: ASSLSPTSYYEQY
clone size: -; V gene: TRBV3-1/TRBV3-2; J gene: TRBJ2-7; CDR3 protein: ASSQNSGPYEQY
clone size: few; V gene: TRBV11-2; J gene: TRBJ1-2; CDR3 protein: ASSSSAGFGYT
clone size: -; V gene: TRBV7-6; J gene: TRBJ1-2; CDR3 protein: ASSHGRGMGGYT
clone size: -; V gene: TRBV19; J gene: TRBJ2-3; CDR3 protein: ASSTSGQGINTDTQY
clone size: -; V gene: TRBV6-1; J gene: TRBJ2-7; CDR3 protein: ASSELDVYGQY
clone size: -; V gene: TRBV11-2; J gene: TRBJ1-3; CDR3 protein: ASSFRGTSGNTIY
clone size: once; V gene: TRBV19; J gene: TRBJ1-2; CDR3 protein: ASSVTGGAYGYT
clone size: -; V gene: TRBV28; J gene: TRBJ1-5; CDR3 protein: ASSFTEINQPQH